This passage covers 9 T cell receptor beta chains from one sample sequenced in a study of T cell responses to AZD1222 COVID-19 vaccine. Method: immunoSEQ multiplex PCR; TCRdb's copy keeps in-frame clones and lacks some. Seen here are 100,000 or so clones, over 80% observed once, and the top ten hold approximately 5%. Source: peripheral blood, taken on day 0 of AZD1222 vaccination. The origin of the receptors is an adult in good health.

The chain has TRBV18 and TRBJ2-7, with 7 bases that match TRBD2. The CDR3 runs to 15 residues. The junction had 5 bases not matched to a gene; V was cut back by 2 bases and J by 1 base. Germline CDR1 and CDR2: KGHSH and LQKENI. The CDR3 nucleotides read TGTGCCAGCTCACCAGGTCCCGGGGGGTCCTACGAGCAGTACTTC. Its translation: CASSPGPGGSYEQYF.

CDR3 in DNA: TGTGCCAGCAGCTCTGGACCGAGGGAGACCCAGTACTTC. The encoded protein is CASSSGPRETQYF. J is TRBJ2-5 and V is TRBV7-2; D not certain. Germline CDR1 SGHTA, CDR2 FQGNSA. The CDR3 is 13 amino acids. Trimming stripped 4 bases from V and 5 bases from J, with 11 bases between. Based on the CDR3 plus reference TRBV7-2 and TRBJ2-5, the full variable domain is GAGVSQSPSNKVTEKGKDVELRCDPISGHTALYWYRQSLGQGLEFLIYFQGNSAPDKSGLPSDRFSAERTGGSVSTLTIQRTQQEDSAVYLCASSSGPRETQYFGPGTRLLVL.

The chain employs TRBV12-3 or TRBV12-4 and TRBJ1-2; D not resolved. Between the trimmed V and J ends, which lost 3 bases and 2 bases, there was a span of 4 bases. This CDR3 spans 12 amino acids. CDR3 amino acids: CASSLGNYGYTF. CDR3 nucleotide sequence: TGTGCCAGCAGTTTGGGGAACTATGGCTACACCTTC.

V usage is TRBV19 and J usage is TRBJ1-2, with 7 bases identical to TRBD1. The length of the CDR3 is 15 residues. Trimming cost V 5 bases and J 4 bases; bases outside gene matches: 10. Germline V CDR1 and CDR2: LNHDA, SQIVND (reference sequence). DNA of the CDR3: TGTGCCAGTAGTCCTGACAGGGCCGGAGTCTATGGCTACACCTTC. Its protein is CASSPDRAGVYGYTF.

The chain combines TRBV9 with TRBJ2-1; no definite D call. V lost 1 base and J lost 6, with 5 bases in between. The CDR3 runs to 12 residues. CDR1 is SGDLS and CDR2 is YYNGEE in the germline V gene. Here the CDR3 DNA reads TGTGCCAGCAGCGTACTGTCCAATGAGCAGTTCTTC. Translation: CASSVLSNEQFF.

The rearrangement joins TRBV7-2 to TRBJ1-3; 8 positions agree with TRBD1. J gave up 4 bases and V 5 bases, and 10 bases lay outside the gene matches. Germline CDR1 SGHTA, CDR2 FQGNSA. This CDR3 has 16 amino acids. CDR3 residues: CASSKEDRAVGNTIYF. CDR3 sequence (DNA): TGTGCCAGCAGCAAAGAGGACAGGGCTGTGGGAAACACCATATATTTT.

The rearrangement joins TRBV27 to TRBJ1-3; D ambiguous. V was shortened by 6 bases and J by 0 bases, with 6 bases between the two germline ends. Per the germline V gene, CDR1 is MNHEY and CDR2 is SMNVEV (reference sequence). The CDR3 extends over 13 amino acids. The CDR3 protein is CASRASSGNTIYF. CDR3 in DNA: TGTGCCAGCAGAGCCAGCTCTGGAAACACCATATATTTT.

The genes are TRBV6-6 and TRBJ2-3; tentative D call: TRBD1 (6 bases). Germline loops: CDR1 MNHNY, CDR2 SVGAGI (reference sequence). V lost 0 bases and J lost 0, with 10 bases in between. The CDR3 is 16 amino acids. CDR3 DNA sequence: TGTGCCAGCAGTTACTCAATCAGGGGAAGCACAGATACGCAGTATTTT. Its protein product is CASSYSIRGSTDTQYF.

The genes are TRBV7-8 and TRBJ2-3, with 7 bases that match TRBD2. This CDR3 comprises 18 residues. Per the germline V gene, CDR1 is SGHVS and CDR2 is FQNEAQ. Losses at the gene ends were 0 bases for V and 0 bases for J; bases not matched to a gene: 9. The CDR3 DNA reads TGTGCCAGCAGCTTAGCGCCAGGGAGGGGCCGGAGCACAGATACGCAGTATTTT. Translation gives CASSLAPGRGRSTDTQYF.